This T cell receptor (beta chain) was retrieved from a study of shared clonotypes between healthy human individuals. On the study more broadly: The people who gave samples were two women and three men aged 18 to 49.

The table came from immunoSEQ multiplex PCR; TCRdb's copy has only in-frame clones and leaves some out. This table holds over a million clones, approximately 80% found once. CDR1 SNHLY and CDR2 FYNNEI come from the germline V gene. V was shortened by 4 bases and J by 5 bases, with 15 bases between the two germline ends. This CDR3 spans 14 amino acids. Study-level results: Naive subsets usually exceeded memory subsets in estimated richness. Tissues were not sampled, only blood, and their repertoires likely differ.

Note on this clone: Its target is not known.

This receptor was taken from a man between 18 and 35 years old in good health. Some clones in this sample may be carry-over from other donors' samples. Input material: memory CD4+ T cells from PBMCs. This sample's subset: CD45RA-negative fraction. This chain links TRBV2 with TRBJ2-7; D might be TRBD1 (5 bases). CDR3 nucleotide sequence: TGTGCCAGCAGTGTCCGCTCTAGGGGCGACGAGCAGTACTTC. This translates into CASSVRSRGDEQYF.